This T cell receptor (beta chain) was captured in a study of shared clonotypes between healthy human individuals. CDR1 and CDR2 from the germline V gene are MNHEY and SMNVEV (reference sequence). Trimming cost V 4 bases and J 4 bases, with 5 bases left between them. CDR3 length: 12 amino acids. Some clones are missing from TCRdb's copy, which holds only in-frame ones; the method was immunoSEQ multiplex PCR. The sample contains about 2.3 million clones, under 95% of which appear only once. Sequencing was done on a sample of naive CD4+ T cells from PBMCs. Sample subset: CD45RA+ positively selected. This rearrangement joins TRBV27 to TRBJ1-5, with D unresolved. The sequence was collected from a man in his late teens or twenties in good health. Some clones in this sample may be carry-over from other donors' samples. The CDR3 protein is CASSSYNQPQHF. The DNA for the CDR3 is TGTGCCAGCAGTTCGTATAATCAGCCCCAGCATTTT.